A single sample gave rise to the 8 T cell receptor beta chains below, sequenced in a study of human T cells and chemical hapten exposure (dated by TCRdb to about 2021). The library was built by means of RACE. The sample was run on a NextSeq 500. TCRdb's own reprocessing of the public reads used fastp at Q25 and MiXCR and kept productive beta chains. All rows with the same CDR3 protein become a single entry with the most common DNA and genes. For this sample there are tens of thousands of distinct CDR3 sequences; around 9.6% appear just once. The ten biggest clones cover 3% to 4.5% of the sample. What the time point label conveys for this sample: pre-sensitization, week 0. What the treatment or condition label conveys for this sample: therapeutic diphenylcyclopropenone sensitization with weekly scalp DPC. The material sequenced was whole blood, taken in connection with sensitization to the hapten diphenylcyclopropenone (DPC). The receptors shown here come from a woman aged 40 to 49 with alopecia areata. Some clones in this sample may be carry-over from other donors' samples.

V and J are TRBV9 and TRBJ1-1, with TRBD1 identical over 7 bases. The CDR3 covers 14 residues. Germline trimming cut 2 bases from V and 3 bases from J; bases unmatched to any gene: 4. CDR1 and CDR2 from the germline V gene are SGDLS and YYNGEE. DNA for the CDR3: TGTGCCAGCAGCGTCCGGACAGGCGACACTGAAGCTTTCTTT. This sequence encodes CASSVRTGDTEAFF. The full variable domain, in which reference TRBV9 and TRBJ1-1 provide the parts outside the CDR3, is DSGVTQTPKHLITATGQRVTLRCSPRSGDLSVYWYQQSLDQGLQFLIQYYNGEERAKGNILERFSAQQFPDLHSELNLSSLELGDSALYFCASSVRTGDTEAFFGQGTRLTVV.

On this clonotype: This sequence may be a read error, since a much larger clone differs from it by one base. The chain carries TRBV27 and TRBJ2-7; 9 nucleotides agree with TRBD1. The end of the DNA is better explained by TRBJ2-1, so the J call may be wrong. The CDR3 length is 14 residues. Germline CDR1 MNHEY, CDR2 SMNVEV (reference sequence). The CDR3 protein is CASSSIQGAREQFF. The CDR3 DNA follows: TGTGCCAGCAGTTCGATACAGGGGGCGCGGGAGCAGTTCTTC.

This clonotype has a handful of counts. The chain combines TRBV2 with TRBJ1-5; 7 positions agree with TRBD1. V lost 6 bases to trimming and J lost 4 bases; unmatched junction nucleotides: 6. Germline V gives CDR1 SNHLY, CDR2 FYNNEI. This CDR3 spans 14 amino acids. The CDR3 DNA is TGTGCCAGCAGACTGAGACAGGGAAATCAGCCCCAGCATTTT. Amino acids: CASRLRQGNQPQHF.

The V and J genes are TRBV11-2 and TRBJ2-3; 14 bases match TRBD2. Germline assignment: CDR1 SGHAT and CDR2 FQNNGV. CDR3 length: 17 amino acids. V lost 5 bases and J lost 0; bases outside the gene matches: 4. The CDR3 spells CASSRRLAGGSTDTQYF. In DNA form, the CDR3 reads TGTGCCAGCAGCCGGAGACTAGCGGGGGGGAGCACAGATACGCAGTATTTT.

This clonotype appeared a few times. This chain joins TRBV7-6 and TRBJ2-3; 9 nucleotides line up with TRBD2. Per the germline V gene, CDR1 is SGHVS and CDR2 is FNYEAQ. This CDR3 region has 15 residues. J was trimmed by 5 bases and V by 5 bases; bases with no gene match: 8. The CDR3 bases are TGTGCCAGCAGCCCCAGCGGGGGGCGGGGAGATACGCAGTATTTT. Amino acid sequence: CASSPSGGRGDTQYF.

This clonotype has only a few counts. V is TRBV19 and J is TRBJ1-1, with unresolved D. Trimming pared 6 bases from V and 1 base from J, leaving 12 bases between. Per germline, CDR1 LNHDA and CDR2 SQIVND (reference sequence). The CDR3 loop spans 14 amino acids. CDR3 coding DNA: TGTGCCAGTAGGGGCGACACGAAGAACACTGAAGCTTTCTTT. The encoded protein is CASRGDTKNTEAFF. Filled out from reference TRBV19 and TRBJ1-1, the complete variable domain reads DGGITQSPKYLFRKEGQNVTLSCEQNLNHDAMYWYRQDPGQGLRLIYYSQIVNDFQKGDIAEGYSVSREKKESFPLTVTSAQKNPTAFYLCASRGDTKNTEAFFGQGTRLTVV.

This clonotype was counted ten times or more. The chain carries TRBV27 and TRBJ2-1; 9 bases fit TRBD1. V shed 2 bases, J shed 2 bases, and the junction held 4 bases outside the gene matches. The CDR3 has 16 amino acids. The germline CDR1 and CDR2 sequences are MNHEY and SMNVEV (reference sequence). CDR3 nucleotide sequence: TGTGCCAGCAGTTTACAGGACAGGGGCACCTACAATGAGCAGTTCTTC. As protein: CASSLQDRGTYNEQFF.

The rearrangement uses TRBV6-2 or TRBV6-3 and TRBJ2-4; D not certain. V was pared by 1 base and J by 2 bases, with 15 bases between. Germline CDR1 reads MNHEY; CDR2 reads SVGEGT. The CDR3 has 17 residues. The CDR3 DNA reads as TGTGCCAGCAGTTACTATCGTCCCCACAGCCCCAAAAACATTCAGTACTTC. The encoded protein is CASSYYRPHSPKNIQYF.